This T cell receptor (beta chain) stems from a study of cytomegalovirus exposure and HLA in healthy donors. Study-level findings and limits: Per published reports, the classifier diagnosed cytomegalovirus status with high specificity and sensitivity.

Note on this clone: The antigen remains undetermined.

A multiplex PCR was run with 60 Vbeta primers and 13 Jbeta primers. Clones were sequenced by immunoSEQ multiplex PCR, and TCRdb holds only the in-frame ones, with some missing. The table has roughly 89,000 clones, roughly 76% seen once; the top ten hold about 2%. The CDR3 length is 20 residues. The chain is built from TRBV21-1 and TRBJ2-4; TRBD1 is taken as the D call from the table, unchecked against the DNA. TRBV21-1 has pseudogene status. The sequenced material came from PBMCs. The TCR comes from a woman in her 30s in good health and CMV-seronegative. The DNA for the CDR3 is TGTGCCAGCAGCAAAGGGACAAAGTTTGGCCTAAAGCTAGCCAAAAACATTCAGTACTTC. Protein: CASSKGTKFGLKLAKNIQYF.